Listed below are T cell receptor beta chains from one sample, sequenced in a study of pediatric ulcerative colitis. Generated by immunoSEQ multiplex PCR, the TCRdb table keeps only in-frame clones and is missing some. The repertoire includes tens of thousands of clones, less than 80% of them detected once, and around 0.74% sits in the top ten. The sequenced material came from gut tissue. The source of these receptors is a boy between 10 and 17 years old with moderate ulcerative colitis. The CDR3 runs from the conserved cysteine through the conserved F or W. Fields, in order: V gene, CDR3 length, clone size, D gene, J gene, CDR3 DNA, CDR3 protein. D genes are given only for firm matches. Size values are once, few and many counts, or a class for expanded clones, and some rows have none.

V gene: TRBV4-3
CDR3 length: 16
clone size: once
D gene: -
J gene: TRBJ2-7
CDR3 DNA: TGCGCCAGCAGCCAAGGAGGGCAGGGGATCTCCGACGAGCAGTACTTC
CDR3 protein: CASSQGGQGISDEQYF

V gene: TRBV4-2
CDR3 length: 17
clone size: -
D gene: TRBD1
J gene: TRBJ1-2
CDR3 DNA: TGTGCCAGCAGCCAATACCCCCGGGACAGCGCTTTCCGCGGCTACACCTTC
CDR3 protein: CASSQYPRDSAFRGYTF

V gene: TRBV29-1
CDR3 length: 14
clone size: -
D gene: TRBD2
J gene: TRBJ2-3
CDR3 DNA: TGCAGCGTTGAAGCACTAGCGAGCACAGATACGCAGTATTTT
CDR3 protein: CSVEALASTDTQYF

V gene: TRBV2
CDR3 length: 15
clone size: few
D gene: -
J gene: TRBJ1-5
CDR3 DNA: TGTGCCAGCAGTGAACTCCAGGTTAGCAATCAGCCCCAGCATTTT
CDR3 protein: CASSELQVSNQPQHF

V gene: TRBV6-1
CDR3 length: 14
clone size: -
D gene: -
J gene: TRBJ2-5
CDR3 DNA: TGTGCCAGCGGCGGGACTCTAACGTCAGAGACCCAGTACTTC
CDR3 protein: CASGGTLTSETQYF

V gene: TRBV4-1
CDR3 length: 13
clone size: few
D gene: -
J gene: TRBJ1-5
CDR3 DNA: TGCGCCAGCCGCCAGAATCCCAATCAGCCCCAGCATTTT
CDR3 protein: CASRQNPNQPQHF

V gene: TRBV5-1
CDR3 length: 14
clone size: -
D gene: -
J gene: TRBJ2-6
CDR3 DNA: TGCGCCAGCAGCTTAGGTTCTGGGGCCAACGTCCTGACTTTC
CDR3 protein: CASSLGSGANVLTF

V gene: TRBV6-5
CDR3 length: 15
clone size: -
D gene: -
J gene: TRBJ2-2
CDR3 DNA: TGTGCCAGCAGATTAGGGGGCCGGCGGGACGGGGAGCTGTTTTTT
CDR3 protein: CASRLGGRRDGELFF

V gene: TRBV29-1
CDR3 length: 15
clone size: -
D gene: TRBD2
J gene: TRBJ2-3
CDR3 DNA: TGCAGCGTCTTACTAGCGGGGGCTGGGGATTGGACGCAGTATTTT
CDR3 protein: CSVLLAGAGDWTQYF

V gene: TRBV11-2
CDR3 length: 14
clone size: -
D gene: -
J gene: TRBJ2-1
CDR3 DNA: TGTGCCAGCAGCACCTGGGGGGATTGGAATGAGCAGTTCTTC
CDR3 protein: CASSTWGDWNEQFF

V gene: TRBV7-3
CDR3 length: 14
clone size: -
D gene: -
J gene: TRBJ2-1
CDR3 DNA: TGTGCCAGCAGCTTAACCCGAGGTTCAAATGAGCAGTTCTTC
CDR3 protein: CASSLTRGSNEQFF

V gene: TRBV6-5
CDR3 length: 14
clone size: -
D gene: -
J gene: TRBJ2-1
CDR3 DNA: TGTGCCAGCAGTTACTCGCAAGGGAGGTGGGGGCAGTTCTTC
CDR3 protein: CASSYSQGRWGQFF

V gene: TRBV5-4
CDR3 length: 13
clone size: few
D gene: -
J gene: TRBJ1-2
CDR3 DNA: TGTGCCAGCAGCTCCACACGGAACTATGGCTACACCTTC
CDR3 protein: CASSSTRNYGYTF

V gene: TRBV27
CDR3 length: 13
clone size: -
D gene: TRBD1
J gene: TRBJ1-1
CDR3 DNA: TGTGCCAGCAGCCGGACAGGGGTGGCTGAAGCTTTCTTT
CDR3 protein: CASSRTGVAEAFF

V gene: TRBV18
CDR3 length: 14
clone size: few
D gene: TRBD1
J gene: TRBJ1-1
CDR3 DNA: TGTGCCAGCTCACCACAGACAGGGCAGTCTGAAGCTTTCTTT
CDR3 protein: CASSPQTGQSEAFF

V gene: TRBV19
CDR3 length: 12
clone size: few
D gene: -
J gene: TRBJ2-7
CDR3 DNA: TGTGCCAGTAGTATAGGACTTGGGGAGCAGTACTTC
CDR3 protein: CASSIGLGEQYF

V gene: TRBV5-8
CDR3 length: 12
clone size: few
D gene: -
J gene: TRBJ2-3
CDR3 DNA: TGTGCCAGCAGCTCCTCCACAGATACGCAGTATTTT
CDR3 protein: CASSSSTDTQYF

V gene: TRBV15
CDR3 length: 14
clone size: -
D gene: -
J gene: TRBJ2-1
CDR3 DNA: TGTGCCACCAGAGGGACTGGGGGGTGGAATGAGCAGTTCTTC
CDR3 protein: CATRGTGGWNEQFF

V gene: TRBV10-1
CDR3 length: 18
clone size: -
D gene: TRBD1
J gene: TRBJ2-1
CDR3 DNA: TGCGCCAGCAGTGATCTACCCGGGACAGGCTTCTCCTACAATGAGCAGTTCTTC
CDR3 protein: CASSDLPGTGFSYNEQFF

V gene: TRBV2
CDR3 length: 13
clone size: -
D gene: -
J gene: TRBJ2-7
CDR3 DNA: TGTGCCAGCAGGAGGGACGTAACCTACGAGCAGTACTTC
CDR3 protein: CASRRDVTYEQYF

V gene: TRBV5-8
CDR3 length: 14
clone size: -
D gene: TRBD1
J gene: TRBJ1-2
CDR3 DNA: TGTGCCAGCAGCCCCGGACAGGGGCCATATGGCTACACCTTC
CDR3 protein: CASSPGQGPYGYTF

V gene: TRBV5-1
CDR3 length: 13
clone size: once
D gene: -
J gene: TRBJ2-2
CDR3 DNA: TGCGCCAGCAGTGGCGTCCGGACCGGGGAGCTGTTTTTT
CDR3 protein: CASSGVRTGELFF

V gene: TRBV10-1
CDR3 length: 12
clone size: -
D gene: -
J gene: TRBJ2-7
CDR3 DNA: TGCGCCAGCAGTGAGGCCAGCTACGAGCAGTACTTC
CDR3 protein: CASSEASYEQYF

V gene: TRBV9
CDR3 length: 14
clone size: -
D gene: -
J gene: TRBJ2-1
CDR3 DNA: TGTGCCAGCAGCGTATCCGAGCGCAACAATGAGCAGTTCTTC
CDR3 protein: CASSVSERNNEQFF

V gene: TRBV27
CDR3 length: 17
clone size: -
D gene: TRBD2
J gene: TRBJ2-1
CDR3 DNA: TGTGCCAGCAGTCTAATGCTTCCGGGACTAGTCGGGGATGAGCAGTTCTTC
CDR3 protein: CASSLMLPGLVGDEQFF

V gene: TRBV7-3
CDR3 length: 15
clone size: -
D gene: -
J gene: TRBJ2-2
CDR3 DNA: TGTGCCAGCAGTCGAAGTGTGGGTCCCCCCGGGGAGCTGTTTTTT
CDR3 protein: CASSRSVGPPGELFF

V gene: TRBV9
CDR3 length: 14
clone size: few
D gene: -
J gene: TRBJ1-2
CDR3 DNA: TGTGCCAGCAGCGTAGGAGGGGTTGTGTATGGCTACACCTTC
CDR3 protein: CASSVGGVVYGYTF

V gene: TRBV21-1
CDR3 length: 20
clone size: -
D gene: -
J gene: TRBJ2-1
CDR3 DNA: TGTGCCAGCAGCGCTCCGGGACAGGGGTATAGCGGGAAGCTATCGAATGAGCAGTTCTTC
CDR3 protein: CASSAPGQGYSGKLSNEQFF

V gene: TRBV2
CDR3 length: 13
clone size: -
D gene: -
J gene: TRBJ1-2
CDR3 DNA: TGTGCCAGGACCACGGGCGGGCCTTATGGCTACACCTTC
CDR3 protein: CARTTGGPYGYTF

V gene: TRBV15
CDR3 length: 19
clone size: -
D gene: TRBD1
J gene: TRBJ1-5
CDR3 DNA: TGTGCCACCAGCAGAGATGGACGGGGACAGGGGAAGGGGAATCAGCCCCAGCATTTT
CDR3 protein: CATSRDGRGQGKGNQPQHF

V gene: TRBV2
CDR3 length: 18
clone size: -
D gene: -
J gene: TRBJ2-3
CDR3 DNA: TGTGCCAGCAGTGACCCTCTCGGTAGTTCAGCTAGCACAGATACGCAGTATTTT
CDR3 protein: CASSDPLGSSASTDTQYF

V gene: TRBV6-6
CDR3 length: 14
clone size: -
D gene: -
J gene: TRBJ1-4
CDR3 DNA: TGTGCCAGCAGTTACAGACAGTTAGATGAAAAACTGTTTTTT
CDR3 protein: CASSYRQLDEKLFF

V gene: TRBV30
CDR3 length: 11
clone size: -
D gene: TRBD1
J gene: TRBJ2-1
CDR3 DNA: TGTGCCTGGAGGACAGGGGCTGAGCAGTTCTTC
CDR3 protein: CAWRTGAEQFF

V gene: TRBV5-1
CDR3 length: 16
clone size: -
D gene: TRBD2
J gene: TRBJ2-1
CDR3 DNA: TGCGCCAGCAGCGATCCGGGACTAGCCCCCTACAATGAGCAGTTCTTC
CDR3 protein: CASSDPGLAPYNEQFF

V gene: TRBV5-1
CDR3 length: 16
clone size: -
D gene: TRBD1
J gene: TRBJ1-1
CDR3 DNA: TGCGCCAGCAGCTTGGCCCGGGAGGGGGCGAGCACTGAAGCTTTCTTT
CDR3 protein: CASSLAREGASTEAFF

V gene: TRBV5-1
CDR3 length: 13
clone size: -
D gene: TRBD1
J gene: TRBJ2-3
CDR3 DNA: TGCGCCAGCAGAACACAGGGGACAGATACGCAGTATTTT
CDR3 protein: CASRTQGTDTQYF

V gene: TRBV5-6
CDR3 length: 14
clone size: -
D gene: TRBD1
J gene: TRBJ2-7
CDR3 DNA: TGTGCCAGCAGCCCAACGGGACAGGGCTACGAGCAGTACTTC
CDR3 protein: CASSPTGQGYEQYF

V gene: TRBV5-4
CDR3 length: 14
clone size: -
D gene: -
J gene: TRBJ2-3
CDR3 DNA: TGTGCCAGCAGCCGTAGCGGAAGCACAGATACGCAGTATTTT
CDR3 protein: CASSRSGSTDTQYF

V gene: TRBV2
CDR3 length: 15
clone size: -
D gene: TRBD1
J gene: TRBJ2-5
CDR3 DNA: TGTGCCAGCAGTGTAGTAGACAGGGGGCTTGGGACCCAGTACTTC
CDR3 protein: CASSVVDRGLGTQYF

V gene: TRBV28
CDR3 length: 13
clone size: once
D gene: -
J gene: TRBJ1-1
CDR3 DNA: TGTGCCAGCAGTTTACTCGGGAGCACTGAAGCTTTCTTT
CDR3 protein: CASSLLGSTEAFF

V gene: TRBV5-4
CDR3 length: 12
clone size: once
D gene: -
J gene: TRBJ2-7
CDR3 DNA: TGTGCCAGCAGCTTTGGAGTATACGAGCAGTACTTC
CDR3 protein: CASSFGVYEQYF

V gene: TRBV27
CDR3 length: 15
clone size: -
D gene: -
J gene: TRBJ2-7
CDR3 DNA: TGTGCCAGCAGTATCACCGGGAGCCATTCCTACGAGCAGTACTTC
CDR3 protein: CASSITGSHSYEQYF

V gene: TRBV13
CDR3 length: 13
clone size: -
D gene: -
J gene: TRBJ1-6
CDR3 DNA: TGTGCCAGCAGCTCGATGTACTCGTCACCCCTCCACTTT
CDR3 protein: CASSSMYSSPLHF

V gene: TRBV7-9
CDR3 length: 13
clone size: -
D gene: -
J gene: TRBJ2-2
CDR3 DNA: TGTGCCAGCAGCTTATCGCGCACCGGGGAGCTGTTTTTT
CDR3 protein: CASSLSRTGELFF

V gene: TRBV28
CDR3 length: 12
clone size: -
D gene: -
J gene: TRBJ1-5
CDR3 DNA: TGTGCCAGCAGTTTTTCTGGGCAGCCCCAGCATTTT
CDR3 protein: CASSFSGQPQHF

V gene: TRBV7-9
CDR3 length: 17
clone size: -
D gene: TRBD2
J gene: TRBJ2-6
CDR3 DNA: TGTGCCAGCAGAACACTAGCGGGAGGGCCTGGGGCCAACGTCCTGACTTTC
CDR3 protein: CASRTLAGGPGANVLTF

V gene: TRBV28
CDR3 length: 17
clone size: -
D gene: TRBD1
J gene: TRBJ2-2
CDR3 DNA: TGTGCCAGCAGTTTCCCTTGGACAGGGGGAGGGACCGGGGAGCTGTTTTTT
CDR3 protein: CASSFPWTGGGTGELFF

V gene: TRBV15
CDR3 length: 15
clone size: -
D gene: -
J gene: TRBJ1-6
CDR3 DNA: TGTGCCACCAGCAGGGGAACTACAGATCTTTCACCCCTCCACTTT
CDR3 protein: CATSRGTTDLSPLHF

V gene: TRBV2
CDR3 length: 15
clone size: few
D gene: TRBD2
J gene: TRBJ2-7
CDR3 DNA: TGTGCCAGCAGAGTAGGACTAGCGGCCTCCTACGAGCAGTACTTC
CDR3 protein: CASRVGLAASYEQYF